These T cell receptor beta chains were read from a single sample in a study of blood T cell repertoires in COVID-19. Data came from immunoSEQ multiplex PCR; TCRdb stores just in-frame clones and leaves some out. The data hold 100,000 to 150,000 clones, with roughly 86% observed a single time. The sequenced sample was peripheral blood. Every receptor here comes from a woman in her 70s with COVID-19, enrolled during active disease. Each CDR3 is given with its conserved first and last residue. The D gene is left open where the match is weak. Clone size is shown for a subset of rows, as once, few, many or a class of expanded clone.

clone size | D gene | J gene | V gene | CDR3 protein | CDR3 DNA
NA | TRBD1 | TRBJ2-1 | TRBV4-1 | CASSRDRESYNEQFF | TGCGCCAGCAGCCGGGACAGGGAATCCTACAATGAGCAGTTCTTC
NA | NA | TRBJ1-6 | TRBV2 | CASREDRSSYNSPLHF | TGTGCCAGCAGGGAGGATCGGAGCTCCTATAATTCACCCCTCCACTTT
NA | TRBD1 | TRBJ1-2 | TRBV5-1 | CASRSEGGAYGYTF | TGCGCCAGCAGGAGTGAAGGGGGCGCCTATGGCTACACCTTC
NA | TRBD2 | TRBJ2-2 | TRBV5-1 | CASVGGGGTGELFF | TGCGCCAGCGTCGGCGGGGGTGGCACCGGGGAGCTGTTTTTT
NA | NA | TRBJ2-3 | TRBV7-2 | CASSLVAGGPLDTQYF | TGTGCCAGCAGCTTAGTGGCGGGCGGGCCGTTAGATACGCAGTATTTT
NA | NA | TRBJ2-3 | TRBV25-1 | CASADIGQYF | TGTGCCAGCGCAGACATAGGGCAGTATTTT
NA | TRBD2 | TRBJ2-7 | TRBV7-7 | CASSPGTSGAYEQYF | TGTGCCAGCAGCCCCGGGACTAGCGGGGCCTACGAGCAGTACTTC
NA | TRBD1 | TRBJ1-4 | TRBV2 | CASSETGAFNEKLFF | TGTGCCAGCAGTGAGACAGGGGCGTTTAATGAAAAACTGTTTTTT
NA | NA | TRBJ1-1 | TRBV10-3 | CAISDKNTEAFF | TGTGCCATCAGTGATAAGAACACTGAAGCTTTCTTT
NA | NA | TRBJ1-3 | TRBV3-1/TRBV3-2 | CASSQDRAELGNTIYF | TGTGCCAGCAGCCAAGACAGGGCCGAATTGGGAAACACCATATATTTT
NA | TRBD1 | TRBJ1-4 | TRBV2 | CASTPGQGYEKLFF | TGTGCCAGCACCCCGGGACAGGGGTATGAAAAACTGTTTTTT
once | TRBD1 | TRBJ2-5 | TRBV11-2 | CASSLGVDRGRETQYF | TGTGCCAGCAGCTTAGGAGTGGACAGGGGGCGAGAGACCCAGTACTTC
NA | NA | TRBJ1-2 | TRBV30 | CAWNPGVDYGYTF | TGTGCCTGGAATCCGGGGGTAGACTATGGCTACACCTTC
NA | NA | TRBJ2-7 | TRBV15 | CATSRDMGSYEQYF | TGTGCCACCAGCAGAGATATGGGCAGCTACGAGCAGTACTTC
NA | NA | TRBJ2-5 | TRBV9 | CASSVEGLPSETQYF | TGTGCCAGCAGCGTAGAAGGACTTCCCTCGGAGACCCAGTACTTC
NA | NA | TRBJ1-2 | TRBV5-4 | CASSGGRGHNYGYTF | TGTGCCAGCAGCGGGGGCCGGGGACATAACTATGGCTACACCTTC
NA | TRBD1 | TRBJ1-3 | TRBV11-2 | CASSPGQGNTIYF | TGTGCCAGCAGCCCGGGACAGGGGAACACCATATATTTT
NA | TRBD1 | TRBJ1-4 | TRBV6-5 | CASRSRQGSVEKLFF | TGTGCCAGCAGGTCTCGACAGGGATCGGTTGAAAAACTGTTTTTT
few | NA | TRBJ1-5 | TRBV7-2 | CASSLLNGQPQHF | TGTGCCAGCAGCTTGCTTAATGGCCAGCCCCAGCATTTT
NA | NA | TRBJ1-6 | TRBV23-1 | CASSQSAQKNSPLHF | TGCGCCAGCAGCCAATCGGCACAGAAAAATTCACCCCTCCACTTT